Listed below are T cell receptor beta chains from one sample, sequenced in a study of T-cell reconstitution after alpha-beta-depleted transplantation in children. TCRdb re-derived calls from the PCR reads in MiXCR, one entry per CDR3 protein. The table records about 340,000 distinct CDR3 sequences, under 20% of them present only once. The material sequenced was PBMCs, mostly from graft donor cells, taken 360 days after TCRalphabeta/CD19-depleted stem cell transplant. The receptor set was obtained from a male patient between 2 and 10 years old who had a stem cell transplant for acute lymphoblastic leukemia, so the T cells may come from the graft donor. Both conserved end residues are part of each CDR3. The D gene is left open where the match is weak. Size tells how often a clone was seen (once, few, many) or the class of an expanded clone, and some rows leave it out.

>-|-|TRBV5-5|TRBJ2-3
CASTPRGSAFTDTQYF
TGTGCCAGCACGCCCCGGGGCTCAGCCTTCACAGATACGCAGTATTTT
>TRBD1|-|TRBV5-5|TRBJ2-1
CASSPGQPSYNEQFF
TGTGCCAGCAGCCCGGGACAGCCTTCCTACAATGAGCAGTTCTTC
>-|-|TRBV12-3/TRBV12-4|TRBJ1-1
CASSLRGLMNTEAFF
TGTGCCAGCAGTTTAAGGGGACTCATGAACACTGAAGCTTTCTTT
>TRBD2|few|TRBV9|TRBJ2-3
CASSSSGISDTQYF
TGTGCCAGCAGCTCCAGCGGGATCTCGGATACGCAGTATTTT
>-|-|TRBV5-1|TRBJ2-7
CASSRAGRSVYEQYF
TGCGCCAGCAGCAGGGCGGGCCGTTCTGTCTACGAGCAGTACTTC
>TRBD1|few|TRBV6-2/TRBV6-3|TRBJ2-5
CASRLAGGRETQYF
TGTGCCAGCAGGCTGGCAGGGGGCCGGGAGACCCAGTACTTC
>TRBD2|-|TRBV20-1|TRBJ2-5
CSTRLAGVETQYF
TGCAGTACCAGACTAGCGGGAGTAGAGACCCAGTACTTC
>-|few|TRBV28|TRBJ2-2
CASSLALALKDANTGELFF
TGTGCCAGCAGTTTGGCCCTAGCCCTTAAAGACGCGAACACCGGGGAGCTGTTTTTT
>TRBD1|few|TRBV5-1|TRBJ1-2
CASSLSGQGKKGYTF
TGCGCCAGCAGCTTGTCCGGACAGGGAAAGAAGGGCTACACCTTC
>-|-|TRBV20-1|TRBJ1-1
CSARDNRGNTEAFF
TGCAGTGCTAGAGACAATCGGGGGAACACTGAAGCTTTCTTT
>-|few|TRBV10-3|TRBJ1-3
CAIGAGPISGNTIYF
TGTGCCATCGGGGCAGGCCCTATCTCTGGAAACACCATATATTTT
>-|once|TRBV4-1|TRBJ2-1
CASSQYGPLSSYNEQFF
TGCGCCAGCAGCCAATACGGGCCCTTGAGCTCCTACAATGAGCAGTTCTTC
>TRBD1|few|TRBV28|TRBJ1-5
CASRYRGGDQPQHF
TGTGCCAGCAGGTACAGGGGGGGCGATCAGCCCCAGCATTTT
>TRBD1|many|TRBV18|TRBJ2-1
CASSPGTASYNEQFF
TGTGCCAGCTCACCAGGGACAGCCTCCTACAATGAGCAGTTCTTC
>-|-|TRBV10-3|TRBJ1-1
CAISDGQGVGAFF
TGTGCCATCAGTGATGGCCAGGGCGTGGGAGCTTTCTTT
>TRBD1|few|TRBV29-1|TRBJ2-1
CSVRIRDSINEQFF
TGCAGCGTTCGGATCCGGGACAGTATCAATGAGCAGTTCTTC
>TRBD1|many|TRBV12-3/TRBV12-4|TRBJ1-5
CASSLKGQGYQPQHF
TGTGCCAGCAGTTTAAAGGGACAGGGGTATCAGCCCCAGCATTTT
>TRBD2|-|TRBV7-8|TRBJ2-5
CASSFFGLAGEETQYF
TGTGCCAGCAGCTTTTTTGGGCTAGCGGGAGAGGAGACCCAGTACTTC
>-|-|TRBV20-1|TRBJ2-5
CSVEPSGETQYF
TGCAGTGTAGAGCCCAGCGGGGAGACCCAGTACTTC
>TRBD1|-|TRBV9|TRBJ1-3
CASGVGDGTGVNGNTIYF
TGTGCCAGCGGCGTAGGCGACGGGACAGGGGTAAACGGAAACACCATATATTTT
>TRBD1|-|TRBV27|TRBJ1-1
CASSLIPWTGLTEAFF
TGTGCCAGCAGTTTGATCCCTTGGACAGGACTCACTGAAGCTTTCTTT
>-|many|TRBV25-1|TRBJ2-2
CASSMTGNTGELFF
TGTGCCAGTTCAATGACAGGGAACACCGGGGAGCTGTTTTTT
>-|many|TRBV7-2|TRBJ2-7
CASSLTSLSSYEQYF
TGTGCCAGCAGCTTAACTAGCTTAAGCTCCTACGAGCAGTACTTC
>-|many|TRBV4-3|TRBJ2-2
CASSQGWGTGELFF
TGCGCCAGCAGCCAAGGATGGGGGACCGGGGAGCTGTTTTTT
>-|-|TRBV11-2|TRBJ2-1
CASSLEAIGEQFF
TGTGCCAGCAGCTTGGAGGCCATAGGGGAGCAGTTCTTC
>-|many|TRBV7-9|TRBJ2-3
CASSLGPTDTQYF
TGTGCCAGCAGCTTAGGACCCACAGATACGCAGTATTTT
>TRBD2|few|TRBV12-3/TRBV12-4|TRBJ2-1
CASSAGREVGNSYNEQFF
TGTGCCAGCAGCGCGGGACGGGAGGTAGGGAACTCCTACAATGAGCAGTTCTTC
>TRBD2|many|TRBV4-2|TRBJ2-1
CASSRLAGEGGYNEQFF
TGTGCCAGCAGCCGCCTAGCGGGAGAAGGGGGATACAATGAGCAGTTCTTC
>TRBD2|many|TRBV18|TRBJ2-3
CASSPGLAADTQYF
TGTGCCAGCTCACCAGGGCTAGCGGCAGATACGCAGTATTTT
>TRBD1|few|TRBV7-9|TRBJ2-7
CASSPPPGQHYEQYF
TGTGCCAGCAGCCCCCCGCCGGGACAGCACTACGAGCAGTACTTC
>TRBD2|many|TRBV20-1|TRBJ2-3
CSATLPLAAPYEIDTQYF
TGCAGTGCCACCCTTCCACTAGCGGCCCCCTACGAGATTGATACGCAGTATTTT
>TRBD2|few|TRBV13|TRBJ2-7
CASSMGLAGGESSYEQYF
TGTGCCAGCAGCATGGGACTAGCGGGAGGGGAATCCTCCTACGAGCAGTACTTC